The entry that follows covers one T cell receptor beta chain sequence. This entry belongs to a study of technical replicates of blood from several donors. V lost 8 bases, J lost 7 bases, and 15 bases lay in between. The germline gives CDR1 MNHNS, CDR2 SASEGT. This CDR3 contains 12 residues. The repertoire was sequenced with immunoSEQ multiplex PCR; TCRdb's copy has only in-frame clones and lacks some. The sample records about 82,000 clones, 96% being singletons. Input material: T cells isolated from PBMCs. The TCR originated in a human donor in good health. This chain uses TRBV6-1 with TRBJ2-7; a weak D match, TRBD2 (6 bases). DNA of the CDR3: TGTGCCAGCCTGGGACCCGCGGGAGAGCAGTACTTC. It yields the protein CASLGPAGEQYF.